A single sample gave rise to the 32 T cell receptor beta chains below, sequenced in a study of T cell responses to AZD1222 COVID-19 vaccine. Clones were read by immunoSEQ multiplex PCR, and TCRdb kept only the in-frame ones, dropping some. The repertoire has about 88,000 clones, roughly nine tenths of them found once; the top ten carry about 5%. This specimen was peripheral blood, taken on day 0 of AZD1222 vaccination. The receptor source for this set is an adult in good health.

V and J are TRBV27 and TRBJ2-7; either TRBD1 or TRBD2 may fit D (5 bases each). The V end lost 3 bases, the J end lost 1 base, and 19 bases lay between the germline ends. The CDR3 sequence is 17 residues long. Germline values: CDR1 MNHEY, CDR2 SMNVEV (reference sequence). CDR3 sequence (DNA): TGTGCCAGCAGTTTCTCCCCTCTGGGGGTCAAGTCCTACGAGCAGTACTTC. It is translated as CASSFSPLGVKSYEQYF.

The CDR3 sequence: CASSLTGGIQPQHF. The DNA of the CDR3 is TGTGCCAGCAGCTTGACAGGGGGCATTCAGCCCCAGCATTTT. This chain links TRBV7-2 with TRBJ1-5; 10 bases are shared with TRBD1. Germline values: CDR1 SGHTA, CDR2 FQGNSA. J lost 6 bases, V lost 3 bases, and 2 bases had no gene match. This CDR3 has 14 residues.

V gene TRBV19 combines with J gene TRBJ1-5; D is uncertain. The length of the CDR3 is 13 residues. V gave up 7 bases and J gave up 7 bases, with 14 bases separating them. Germline CDR1 reads LNHDA; CDR2 reads SQIVND (reference sequence). The CDR3 bases are TGTGCCAGTATGTTGGGAGTCGGCCAGCCCCAGCATTTT. Translation: CASMLGVGQPQHF.

V gene TRBV28 combines with J gene TRBJ2-5; 10 bases map to TRBD1. Looked up from germline, CDR1 is MDHEN and CDR2 is SYDVKM. V dropped 5 bases and J dropped 1; count of bases not matched to a gene: 7. This CDR3 has 16 amino acids. The CDR3 region is CASSTRQGASQETQYF. The CDR3 DNA is TGTGCCAGCAGTACGCGACAGGGGGCGTCCCAAGAGACCCAGTACTTC. Together with reference TRBV28 and TRBJ2-5, the CDR3 gives the full variable domain: DVKVTQSSRYLVKRTGEKVFLECVQDMDHENMFWYRQDPGLGLRLIYFSYDVKMKEKGDIPEGYSVSREKKERFSLILESASTNQTSMYLCASSTRQGASQETQYFGPGTRLLVL.

This chain links TRBV3-1 (or the pseudogene TRBV3-2) with TRBJ1-2; D perhaps matches TRBD1 (6 bases). CDR3 length: 16 residues. Germline loops: CDR1 LGHDT, CDR2 YNNKEL (reference sequence). Deletions cut 6 bases from V and 3 bases from J, with 20 bases between. The CDR3 is CASSMRTGGADYGYTF. The CDR3, as DNA: TGTGCCAGCAGTATGAGAACGGGGGGCGCGGACTATGGCTACACCTTC.

The V and J genes are TRBV11-2 and TRBJ2-7, with no clear D. This CDR3 is 15 amino acids long. V was pared by 5 bases and J by 2 bases, with 16 bases between. CDR1 and CDR2 from the germline V gene are SGHAT and FQNNGV. Written as DNA, the CDR3 is TGTGCCAGCAGCCCCGATATAATCGATACCTACGAGCAGTACTTC. It specifies CASSPDIIDTYEQYF.

This clone was detected once. The J gene is TRBJ1-2, the V gene TRBV4-1, with no clear D. Trimming took 0 bases from V and 0 from J, leaving 8 bases between them. Germline CDR1 and CDR2: MGHRA and YSYEKL. CDR3 length: 15 residues. This chain's CDR3 is CASSQDRAANYGYTF. The CDR3 bases are TGCGCCAGCAGCCAAGATCGGGCAGCTAACTATGGCTACACCTTC.

CDR3 region: CASSAPAGGTDTQYF. CDR3 nucleotides: TGTGCCAGTAGCGCTCCCGCGGGGGGCACAGATACGCAGTATTTT. This sequence joins TRBV19 and TRBJ2-3; 7 bases line up with TRBD2. The CDR3 has 15 residues. Germline loops: CDR1 LNHDA, CDR2 SQIVND (reference sequence). The V segment lost 6 bases and the J segment 1 base; nucleotides outside the gene matches: 7.

The rearrangement links TRBV15 to TRBJ2-3; maybe TRBD1 (6 bases). Germline lookup yields CDR1 LNHNV and CDR2 YYDKDF (reference sequence). V lost 1 base to trimming and J lost 0 bases, with 8 bases between them. The CDR3 totals 15 residues. The DNA for the CDR3 is TGTGCCACCAGCAGAGTTCAGGGGAGCACAGATACGCAGTATTTT. Translating gives CATSRVQGSTDTQYF.

The chain carries TRBV3-1 (or the pseudogene TRBV3-2) and TRBJ2-7, with 10 bases lining up with TRBD2. The length of the CDR3 is 15 residues. V lost 4 bases and J lost 4; bases outside the gene matches: 7. CDR1 and CDR2 from the germline V gene are LGHDT and YNNKEL (reference sequence). CDR3 residues: CASSPLAGVEYEQYF. The DNA of the CDR3 is TGTGCCAGCAGCCCCCTAGCGGGAGTTGAATACGAGCAGTACTTC.

This clone was seen just once. Germline and junction disagree at one end, which may indicate a read error. V and J are TRBV28 and TRBJ2-1; TRBD1 agrees at 10 bases. The CDR3 totals 17 residues. Germline values: CDR1 MDHEN, CDR2 SYDVKM. DNA of the CDR3: TGTGCCAGCACCGATGCGGGGACAGGGGCTAGGGGGTGGGAATATGTCTTC. Residues: CASTDAGTGARGWEYVF.

CDR3 amino acids: CASSLKRESSYNEQFF. CDR3 nucleotide sequence: TGTGCCAGCAGCTTAAAGCGGGAGAGCTCCTACAATGAGCAGTTCTTC. The V call is TRBV9, the J call TRBJ2-1; TRBD2 matches at 8 bases. Germline assignment: CDR1 SGDLS and CDR2 YYNGEE. The CDR3 loop spans 16 amino acids. V lost 4 bases to trimming and J lost 0 bases; unmatched junction nucleotides: 6. The full variable domain, in which reference TRBV9 and TRBJ2-1 provide the parts outside the CDR3, is DSGVTQTPKHLITATGQRVTLRCSPRSGDLSVYWYQQSLDQGLQFLIQYYNGEERAKGNILERFSAQQFPDLHSELNLSSLELGDSALYFCASSLKRESSYNEQFFGPGTRLTVL.

The chain has TRBV3-1 (or the pseudogene TRBV3-2) and TRBJ1-2; maybe TRBD1 (5 bases). CDR3 length: 13 amino acids. Looked up from germline, CDR1 is LGHDT and CDR2 is YNNKEL (reference sequence). Deletions cut 2 bases from V and 4 bases from J, with 8 bases between. The CDR3: CASSQPGTYGYTF. In DNA form, the CDR3 reads TGTGCCAGCAGCCAACCAGGGACCTATGGCTACACCTTC.

This rearrangement joins TRBV19 to TRBJ1-1; D uncertain. The CDR3 consists of 17 residues. From germline, CDR1 is LNHDA and CDR2 SQIVND (reference sequence). Trimming took 4 bases from V and 0 from J, leaving 18 bases between them. CDR3: CASSNPTSAVMNTEAFF. For the CDR3, the DNA is TGTGCCAGTAGTAACCCCACGAGTGCAGTAATGAACACTGAAGCTTTCTTT.

V and J are TRBV6-2 or TRBV6-3 and TRBJ2-1; a weak D match, TRBD2 (6 bases). V was shortened by 2 bases and J by 8 bases, with 16 bases between the two germline ends. The germline CDR1 and CDR2 sequences are MNHEY and SVGEGT. This CDR3 is 15 amino acids long. For the CDR3, the DNA is TGTGCCAGCAGTTACGCGGGAAGCACCTATTATGAGCAGTTCTTC. Translating gives CASSYAGSTYYEQFF.

The chain carries TRBV6-5 and TRBJ2-5, with 9 nucleotides matching TRBD1. Germline V gene lookup returns CDR1 MNHEY and CDR2 SVGAGI. The CDR3 spans 14 residues. V lost 6 bases, J lost 5 bases, and 7 bases stayed unmatched. The CDR3 loop reads CASSRDRVTETQYF. CDR3 DNA sequence: TGTGCCAGCAGCCGGGACAGGGTAACGGAGACCCAGTACTTC.

The chain uses TRBV6-2 or TRBV6-3 and TRBJ2-1; no clear D gene. The V end lost 5 bases, the J end lost 9 bases, and 11 bases lay between the germline ends. Germline lookup yields CDR1 MNHEY and CDR2 SVGEGT. The CDR3 has 12 residues. In DNA, the CDR3 is TGTGCCAGCAGTAATGCGCCGGCTGAGCAGTTCTTC. Its protein is CASSNAPAEQFF.

The gene calls are TRBV3-1 (or the pseudogene TRBV3-2) and TRBJ1-6; maybe TRBD1 (5 bases). The length of the CDR3 is 15 residues. V lost 4 bases and J lost 8, with 15 bases in between. Germline V gene lookup returns CDR1 LGHDT and CDR2 YNNKEL (reference sequence). CDR3 in DNA: TGTGCCAGCAGCCGGGACGGGAGCTTGGATTCACCCCTCCACTTT. This gives the protein CASSRDGSLDSPLHF.

V is TRBV27 and J is TRBJ2-7; 16 nucleotides agree with TRBD2. This CDR3 has 15 residues. V dropped 6 bases and J dropped 5; count of bases not matched to a gene: 4. Looked up from germline, CDR1 is MNHEY and CDR2 is SMNVEV (reference sequence). CDR3 DNA: TGTGCCAGCAGGCCGGGACTAGCGGGAGGGCACGAGCAGTACTTC. Translating gives CASRPGLAGGHEQYF.

This clone was seen more than once but under ten times. For the CDR3, the DNA is TGCGCCGCCGGGGACAGTTCTAGCACAGATACGCAGTATTTT. Its protein is CAAGDSSSTDTQYF. V gene TRBV10-2 combines with J gene TRBJ2-3, with 7 bases identical to TRBD1. This CDR3 is 14 amino acids long. Per germline, CDR1 WSHSY and CDR2 SAAADI. The J segment lost 0 bases and the V segment lost 11 bases, leaving 8 bases of the junction unmatched.

The chain combines TRBV27 with TRBJ2-1; D tentatively reads TRBD1 or TRBD2 (5 bases each). Germline values: CDR1 MNHEY, CDR2 SMNVEV (reference sequence). The CDR3 length is 14 residues. Deletions cut 0 bases from V and 7 bases from J, with 10 bases between. The CDR3 DNA follows: TGTGCCAGCAGTTTATCGACGGGGCTAAATGAGCAGTTCTTC. Encoded protein: CASSLSTGLNEQFF.

The chain joins TRBV5-1 to TRBJ2-3; D perhaps matches TRBD2 (5 bases). Germline CDR1 SGHRS, CDR2 YFSETQ. The V end was cut by 2 bases, the J end by 0 bases, with 13 bases between. The CDR3 runs to 16 residues. The CDR3 nucleotides read TGCGCCAGCAGCTTCAACCCGGGGTCTAGCACAGATACGCAGTATTTT. Translating it yields CASSFNPGSSTDTQYF.

This clone has only one observation. The gene calls are TRBV11-3 and TRBJ2-1; weak D call: TRBD1 (6 bases). Germline V lookup: CDR1 SGHNT, CDR2 YENEEA. Trimming stripped 1 base from V and 9 bases from J, with 13 bases between. The CDR3 is made up of 14 amino acids. In DNA form, the CDR3 reads TGTGCCAGCAGCTTAGTACAGGGAAGTACTGAGCAGTTCTTC. It is translated as CASSLVQGSTEQFF.

J is TRBJ2-5 and V is TRBV27, with 11 bases aligning to TRBD1. V trimming: 2 bases; J trimming: 4 bases; junction bases outside the gene matches: 9. The germline gives CDR1 MNHEY, CDR2 SMNVEV (reference sequence). CDR3 length: 17 amino acids. CDR3 bases: TGTGCCAGCAGTTTACGCCTGGGACAGGGGGGTTTAGAGACCCAGTACTTC. As protein: CASSLRLGQGGLETQYF.

This rearrangement joins TRBV28 to TRBJ2-5; D gene ambiguous. The V gene's germline CDR1 is MDHEN and CDR2 SYDVKM. There are 14 residues in the CDR3. The germline V and J ends were trimmed by 1 base and 5 bases, with 11 bases remaining between them. CDR3 residues: CASSLFGDRETQYF. The CDR3 coding sequence is TGTGCCAGCAGTTTATTCGGAGATCGGGAGACCCAGTACTTC.

The V gene is TRBV28, the J gene TRBJ1-1; unclear D gene. The CDR3 extends over 10 amino acids. V lost 7 bases and J 5 bases, leaving 5 bases between the germline ends. The germline V gene has CDR1 MDHEN and CDR2 SYDVKM. DNA for the CDR3: TGTGCCAGCAAGGCGACTGAAGCTTTCTTT. Translated, it gives CASKATEAFF. Full variable domain (missing parts from reference TRBV28 and TRBJ1-1): DVKVTQSSRYLVKRTGEKVFLECVQDMDHENMFWYRQDPGLGLRLIYFSYDVKMKEKGDIPEGYSVSREKKERFSLILESASTNQTSMYLCASKATEAFFGQGTRLTVV.

The chain joins TRBV9 to TRBJ2-7; perhaps TRBD1 as D (5 bases). Germline V gene lookup returns CDR1 SGDLS and CDR2 YYNGEE. Between the trimmed V and J ends, which lost 3 bases and 6 bases, there was a span of 16 bases. This CDR3 comprises 14 residues. This CDR3 is CASSASGQYSEQYF. As DNA, the CDR3 is TGTGCCAGCAGCGCCTCCGGACAATACAGCGAGCAGTACTTC.

The rearrangement uses TRBV19 and TRBJ2-7, with 9 bases fitting TRBD2. The length of the CDR3 is 18 residues. CDR1 is LNHDA and CDR2 is SQIVND in the germline V gene (reference sequence). The V gene end was trimmed by 2 bases and the J gene end by 7 bases; junction bases not matched to a gene: 18. CDR3 nucleotides: TGTGCCAGTAGTATAACGGGGTCCTTGCGGGAGGGCCCCGGGGAGCAGTACTTC. It encodes CASSITGSLREGPGEQYF.

The V and J genes are TRBV7-3 and TRBJ2-1; TRBD2 agrees at 11 bases. With 5 bases clipped from V and 3 bases from J, the junction kept 6 bases outside the gene matches. This CDR3 has 16 residues. Germline V lookup: CDR1 SGHTA, CDR2 FQGTGA. CDR3 DNA sequence: TGTGCCAGCAGCCTTCGGACTAGCGGGCGCTACAATGAGCAGTTCTTC. Its translation: CASSLRTSGRYNEQFF.

This clone was picked up one time. The chain couples TRBV11-2 to TRBJ1-3, with a weak D call TRBD1 (5 bases). This CDR3 is built from 14 residues. CDR1 and CDR2 (germline): SGHAT, FQNNGV. The V end was cut by 2 bases, the J end by 6 bases, with 11 bases between. In nucleotides, the CDR3 is TGTGCCAGCAGCTTAAGCTCGGGGGAAAACACCATATATTTT. This sequence encodes CASSLSSGENTIYF.

The chain combines TRBV2 with TRBJ2-7; D gene uncertain. The CDR3 sequence is 13 residues long. CDR1 is SNHLY and CDR2 is FYNNEI in the germline V gene. The germline V and J ends were trimmed by 0 bases and 7 bases, with 10 bases remaining between them. In DNA form, the CDR3 reads TGTGCCAGCAGTGAAGCGAGGCAGGAGGAGCAGTACTTC. This translates into CASSEARQEEQYF.

This clone appeared once. The chain joins TRBV7-3 to TRBJ2-7, with a tentative D call TRBD2 (5 bases). The germline V gene encodes CDR1 SGHTA and CDR2 FQGTGA. This CDR3 region has 15 residues. The germline V and J ends were trimmed by 5 bases and 4 bases, with 18 bases remaining between them. The CDR3 DNA reads as TGTGCCAGCAGCGACTTACAACGGGGAGAGTACGAGCAGTACTTC. This gives the protein CASSDLQRGEYEQYF.